Below, 16 T cell receptor beta chains from the same sample are listed, as sequenced in a study of T cell responses to AZD1222 COVID-19 vaccine. TCRdb's table, derived via immunoSEQ multiplex PCR, lists solely in-frame clones and lacks some. The sample yields over 150,000 clones, 90% seen once. Source: peripheral blood, taken on day 0 of AZD1222 vaccination. The receptor source for this set is an adult in good health.

The V call is TRBV6-2 or TRBV6-3, the J call TRBJ2-5; D might be TRBD2 (6 bases). Trimming shortened V by 6 bases and J by 2 bases, and 25 bases separated the two germline ends. The CDR3 covers 18 residues. Germline lookup yields CDR1 MNHEY and CDR2 SVGEGT. In nucleotides, the CDR3 is TGTGCCAGCAGCCCCACGGAGCCGGGGGTAGGGAGGCAAGAGACCCAGTACTTC. This translates into CASSPTEPGVGRQETQYF.

V gene TRBV5-1 combines with J gene TRBJ1-1, with D unclear. The CDR3 covers 11 residues. Germline loops: CDR1 SGHRS, CDR2 YFSETQ. The V and J ends lost 7 bases and 3 bases respectively, with 7 bases between them. The CDR3 loop is CASRRDTEAFF. DNA for the CDR3: TGCGCCAGCCGCCGCGACACTGAAGCTTTCTTT.

V usage is TRBV6-5 and J usage is TRBJ1-2; D uncertain. Trimming removed 6 bases at V and 4 bases at J, with 15 bases between. The CDR3 has 14 amino acids. The germline V gene encodes CDR1 MNHEY and CDR2 SVGAGI. The CDR3 region is CASSPGPGSYGYTF. The DNA for the CDR3 is TGTGCCAGCAGCCCCGGACCGGGCAGCTATGGCTACACCTTC.

The V gene is TRBV27, the J gene TRBJ1-1; 8 bases are shared with TRBD1. The V segment lost 5 bases and the J segment 5 bases; nucleotides outside the gene matches: 4. CDR1 is MNHEY, CDR2 SMNVEV, per germline (reference sequence). The length of the CDR3 is 13 residues. The CDR3 DNA sequence: TGTGCCAGCAGTATCGACAGGGGAACTGAAGCTTTCTTT. Translating it yields CASSIDRGTEAFF.

The chain is built from TRBV5-1 and TRBJ1-5; D not resolved. Trimming cost V 0 bases and J 1 base, with 8 bases left between them. In germline, CDR1 is SGHRS, CDR2 YFSETQ. CDR3 length: 15 amino acids. CDR3 sequence reads: CASSLGGVSNQPQHF. In nucleotides, the CDR3 is TGCGCCAGCAGCTTGGGCGGGGTGAGCAATCAGCCCCAGCATTTT.

The V call is TRBV12-3 or TRBV12-4, the J call TRBJ2-7; 9 nucleotides line up with TRBD2. The CDR3 has 13 residues. The trim removed 5 bases at V and 3 bases at J, leaving 2 bases unmatched. CDR3 bases: TGTGCCAGCAGTGAGACTAGCGGCTACGAGCAGTACTTC. Amino acids: CASSETSGYEQYF.

This clone has only a few counts. The chain employs TRBV2 and TRBJ1-4; D might be TRBD1 (6 bases). V was clipped by 6 bases and J by 6 bases, with 17 bases between them. This CDR3 is built from 15 residues. CDR1 SNHLY and CDR2 FYNNEI come from the germline V gene. CDR3 nucleotide sequence: TGTGCCAGCAGACCTACAGGGAGGGTAGATGAAAAACTGTTTTTT. Translating it yields CASRPTGRVDEKLFF.

The gene calls are TRBV10-3 and TRBJ1-3; D is ambiguous. From germline, CDR1 is ENHRY and CDR2 SYGVKD. There are 14 residues in the CDR3. Trimming removed 6 bases from V and 0 bases from J, with 9 bases in between. The CDR3 coding sequence is TGTGCCATCAGCTCCGTGAGCTCTGGAAACACCATATATTTT. Amino acid sequence: CAISSVSSGNTIYF.

The V and J genes are TRBV11-2 and TRBJ2-7, with D unclear. The length of the CDR3 is 15 residues. Germline loops: CDR1 SGHAT, CDR2 FQNNGV. V was clipped by 1 base and J by 3 bases, with 13 bases between them. The CDR3 DNA is TGTGCCAGCAGCTTAGTCGGTTCTCTCGACTACGAGCAGTACTTC. This sequence encodes CASSLVGSLDYEQYF.

J is TRBJ1-1 and V is TRBV6-5, with D maybe TRBD1 (5 bases). Germline loops: CDR1 MNHEY, CDR2 SVGAGI. The CDR3 extends over 14 amino acids. With 7 bases removed from V and 0 bases from J, the gap between germline ends came to 12 bases. The CDR3 region is CASTSRGLNTEAFF. CDR3 coding DNA: TGTGCCAGCACTAGCCGGGGGTTGAACACTGAAGCTTTCTTT.

The chain recombines TRBV2 with TRBJ2-3; possible D gene TRBD2, 5 bases. The CDR3 contains 16 residues. Germline V gives CDR1 SNHLY, CDR2 FYNNEI. Between the trimmed V and J ends, which lost 8 bases and 2 bases, there was a span of 20 bases. CDR3 sequence reads: CASDQVPGSYTDTQYF. In DNA, the CDR3 is TGTGCCAGCGATCAGGTCCCGGGGTCCTACACAGATACGCAGTATTTT.

V is TRBV5-6 and J is TRBJ1-6, with D uncertain. Between the trimmed V and J ends, which lost 3 bases and 13 bases, there was a span of 17 bases. CDR3 length: 14 amino acids. In germline, CDR1 is SGHDT, CDR2 YYEEEE. CDR3 loop: CASSSPDGVSPLHF. The CDR3 nucleotides read TGTGCCAGCAGCTCCCCGGACGGGGTTTCGCCCCTCCACTTT.

The chain couples TRBV2 to TRBJ1-3, with D perhaps matching TRBD1 (5 bases). With 7 bases removed from V and 4 bases from J, the gap between germline ends came to 14 bases. The CDR3 contains 14 residues. CDR1 and CDR2 (germline): SNHLY, FYNNEI. This chain's CDR3 is CASTGGETGNTIYF. DNA for the CDR3: TGTGCCAGCACCGGGGGAGAAACAGGAAACACCATATATTTT.

This rearrangement joins TRBV25-1 to TRBJ1-6; 8 bases map to TRBD1. Germline V CDR1 and CDR2: MGHDK, SYGVNS. Trimming took 2 bases from V and 7 from J; bases not matched to a gene: 10. The CDR3 runs 17 residues. The CDR3 loop reads CASSEAGFRDRNSPLHF. DNA of the CDR3: TGTGCCAGCAGTGAAGCGGGGTTTAGGGACAGGAATTCACCCCTCCACTTT.

The V call is TRBV5-1, the J call TRBJ2-7; D gene unclear. The germline gives CDR1 SGHRS, CDR2 YFSETQ. The CDR3 has 11 residues. V was pared by 4 bases and J by 5 bases, with 7 bases between. CDR3 region: CASSPVHEQYF. The CDR3 nucleotides read TGCGCCAGCAGCCCGGTCCACGAGCAGTACTTC. Full variable domain (outside the CDR3, taken from reference TRBV5-1 and TRBJ2-7): KAGVTQTPRYLIKTRGQQVTLSCSPISGHRSVSWYQQTPGQGLQFLFEYFSETQRNKGNFPGRFSGRQFSNSRSEMNVSTLELGDSALYLCASSPVHEQYFGPGTRLTVT.

This chain joins TRBV12-3 or TRBV12-4 and TRBJ1-5, with D unresolved. V was clipped by 5 bases and J by 0 bases, with 5 bases between them. The CDR3 is made up of 13 amino acids. CDR3 protein: CASSSISNQPQHF. The CDR3 bases are TGTGCCAGCAGTAGTATTAGCAATCAGCCCCAGCATTTT.